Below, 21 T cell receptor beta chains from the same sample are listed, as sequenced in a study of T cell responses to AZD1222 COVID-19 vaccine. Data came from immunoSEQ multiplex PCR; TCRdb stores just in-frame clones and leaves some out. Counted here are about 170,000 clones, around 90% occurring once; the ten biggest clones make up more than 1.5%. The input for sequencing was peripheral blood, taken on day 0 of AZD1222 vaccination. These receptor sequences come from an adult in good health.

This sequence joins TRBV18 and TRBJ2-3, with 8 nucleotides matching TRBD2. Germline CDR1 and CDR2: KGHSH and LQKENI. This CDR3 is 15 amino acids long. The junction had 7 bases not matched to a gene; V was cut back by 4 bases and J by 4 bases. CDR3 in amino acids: CASSRSGSGADTQYF. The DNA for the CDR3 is TGTGCCAGCTCACGGAGCGGGAGTGGAGCAGATACGCAGTATTTT.

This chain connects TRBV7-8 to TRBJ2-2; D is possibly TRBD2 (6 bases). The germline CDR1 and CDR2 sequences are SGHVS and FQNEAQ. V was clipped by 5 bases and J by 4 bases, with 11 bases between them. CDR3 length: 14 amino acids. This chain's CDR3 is CASSAQGLTGELFF. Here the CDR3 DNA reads TGTGCCAGCAGCGCCCAGGGACTCACCGGGGAGCTGTTTTTT.

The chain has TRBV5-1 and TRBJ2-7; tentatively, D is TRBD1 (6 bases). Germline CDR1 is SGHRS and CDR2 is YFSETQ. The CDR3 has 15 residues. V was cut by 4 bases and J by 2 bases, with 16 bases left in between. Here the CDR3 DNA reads TGCGCCAGCAGCCCGAGCCCGGGACAAACCTACGAGCAGTACTTC. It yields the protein CASSPSPGQTYEQYF. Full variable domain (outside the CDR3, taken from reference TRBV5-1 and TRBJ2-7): KAGVTQTPRYLIKTRGQQVTLSCSPISGHRSVSWYQQTPGQGLQFLFEYFSETQRNKGNFPGRFSGRQFSNSRSEMNVSTLELGDSALYLCASSPSPGQTYEQYFGPGTRLTVT.

The CDR3 region has the DNA TGTGCCAGTAGTCGGGGGTTCAATCAGCCCCAGCATTTT. Its protein is CASSRGFNQPQHF. The gene calls are TRBV19 and TRBJ1-5; the D gene is possibly TRBD1 (5 bases). The germline V gene encodes CDR1 LNHDA and CDR2 SQIVND (reference sequence). CDR3 length equals 13 residues. V was trimmed by 5 bases and J by 3 bases, leaving 8 bases between them. The whole variable domain, remainder taken from reference TRBV19 and TRBJ1-5, is DGGITQSPKYLFRKEGQNVTLSCEQNLNHDAMYWYRQDPGQGLRLIYYSQIVNDFQKGDIAEGYSVSREKKESFPLTVTSAQKNPTAFYLCASSRGFNQPQHFGDGTRLSIL.

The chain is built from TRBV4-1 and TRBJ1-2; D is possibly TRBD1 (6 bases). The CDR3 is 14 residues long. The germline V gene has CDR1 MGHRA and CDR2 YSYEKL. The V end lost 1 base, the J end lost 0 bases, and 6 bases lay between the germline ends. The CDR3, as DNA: TGCGCCAGCAGCCAAGGGACAGCTAACTATGGCTACACCTTC. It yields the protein CASSQGTANYGYTF.

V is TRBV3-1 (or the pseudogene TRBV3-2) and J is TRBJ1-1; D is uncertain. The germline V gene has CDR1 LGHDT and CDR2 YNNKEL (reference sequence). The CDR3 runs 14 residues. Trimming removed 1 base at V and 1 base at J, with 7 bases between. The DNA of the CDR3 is TGTGCCAGCAGCCAAGTAGGATCGAACACTGAAGCTTTCTTT. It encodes CASSQVGSNTEAFF.

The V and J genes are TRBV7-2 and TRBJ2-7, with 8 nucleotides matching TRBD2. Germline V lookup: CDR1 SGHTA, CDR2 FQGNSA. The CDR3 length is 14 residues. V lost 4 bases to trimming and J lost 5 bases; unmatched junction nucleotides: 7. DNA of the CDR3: TGTGCCAGCAGCTCCCGAGCGGGAGTGGACGAGCAGTACTTC. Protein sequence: CASSSRAGVDEQYF.

The CDR3 nucleotides read TGCGCCAGCAGCTTAACGACCCCCTACAATGAGCAGTTCTTC. It encodes CASSLTTPYNEQFF. The J gene is TRBJ2-1, the V gene TRBV5-1; D gene uncertain. The V gene lost 2 bases and the J gene lost 2 bases, with 8 bases spanning the gap. The CDR3 has 14 residues. Germline values: CDR1 SGHRS, CDR2 YFSETQ.

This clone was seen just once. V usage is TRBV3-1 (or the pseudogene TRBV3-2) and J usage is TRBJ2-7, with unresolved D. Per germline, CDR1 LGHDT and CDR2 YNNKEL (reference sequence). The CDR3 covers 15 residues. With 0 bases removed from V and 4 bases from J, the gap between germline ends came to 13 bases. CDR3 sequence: CASSQDSVGVYEQYF. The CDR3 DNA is TGTGCCAGCAGCCAAGATTCTGTTGGGGTTTACGAGCAGTACTTC.

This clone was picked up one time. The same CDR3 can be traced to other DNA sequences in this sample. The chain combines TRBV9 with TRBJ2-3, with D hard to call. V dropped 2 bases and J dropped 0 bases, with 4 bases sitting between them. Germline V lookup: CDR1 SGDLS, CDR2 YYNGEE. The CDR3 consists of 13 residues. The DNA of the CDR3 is TGTGCCAGCAGCGTCTCGAGCACAGATACGCAGTATTTT. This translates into CASSVSSTDTQYF.

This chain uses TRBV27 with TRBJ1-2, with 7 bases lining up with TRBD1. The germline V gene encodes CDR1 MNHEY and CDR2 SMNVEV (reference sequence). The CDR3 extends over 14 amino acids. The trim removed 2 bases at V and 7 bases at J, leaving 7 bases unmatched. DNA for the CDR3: TGTGCCAGCAGTTTACGAGGGGGCGCGGTTGGCTACACCTTC. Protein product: CASSLRGGAVGYTF.

The CDR3 loop is CASSQQTGSTYGYTF. The CDR3 nucleotides are TGCGCCAGCAGCCAACAGACAGGGAGCACCTATGGCTACACCTTC. The V and J genes are TRBV4-3 and TRBJ1-2, with TRBD1 matching over 7 bases. The junction had 7 bases not matched to a gene; V was cut back by 2 bases and J by 4 bases. The CDR3 has 15 residues. Germline CDR1 reads LGHNA; CDR2 reads YSLEER.

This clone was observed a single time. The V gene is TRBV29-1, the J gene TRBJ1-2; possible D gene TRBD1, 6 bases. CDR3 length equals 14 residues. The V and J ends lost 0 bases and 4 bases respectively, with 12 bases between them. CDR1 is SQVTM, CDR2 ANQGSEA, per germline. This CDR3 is CSVEDYTRGYGYTF. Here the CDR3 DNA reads TGCAGCGTTGAAGACTACACCAGGGGCTATGGCTACACCTTC.

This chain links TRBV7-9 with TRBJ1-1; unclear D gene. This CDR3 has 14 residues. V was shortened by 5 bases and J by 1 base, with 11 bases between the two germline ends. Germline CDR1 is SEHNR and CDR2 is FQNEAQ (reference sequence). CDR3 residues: CASSLGPGNTEAFF. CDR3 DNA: TGTGCCAGCAGCCTGGGCCCAGGGAACACTGAAGCTTTCTTT.

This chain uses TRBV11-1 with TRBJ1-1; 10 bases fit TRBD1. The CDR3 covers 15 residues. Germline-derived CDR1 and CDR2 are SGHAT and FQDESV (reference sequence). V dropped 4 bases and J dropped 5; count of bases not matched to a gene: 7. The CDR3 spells CASSYFDRGPTEAFF. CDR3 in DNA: TGTGCCAGCAGCTACTTCGACAGGGGGCCTACTGAAGCTTTCTTT.

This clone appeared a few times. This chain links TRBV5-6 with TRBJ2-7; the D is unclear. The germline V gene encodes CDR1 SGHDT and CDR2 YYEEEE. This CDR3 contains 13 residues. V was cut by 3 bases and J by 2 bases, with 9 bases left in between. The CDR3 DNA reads TGTGCCAGCAGCTCGGCCGTCCCCTACGAGCAGTACTTC. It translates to CASSSAVPYEQYF.

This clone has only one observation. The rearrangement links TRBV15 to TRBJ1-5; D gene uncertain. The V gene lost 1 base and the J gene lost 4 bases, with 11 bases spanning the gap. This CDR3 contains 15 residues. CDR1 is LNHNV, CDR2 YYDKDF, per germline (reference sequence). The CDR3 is CATSRGTDQNQPQHF. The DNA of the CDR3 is TGTGCCACCAGCAGAGGAACAGATCAAAATCAGCCCCAGCATTTT. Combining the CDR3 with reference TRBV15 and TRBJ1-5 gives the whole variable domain DAMVIQNPRYQVTQFGKPVTLSCSQTLNHNVMYWYQQKSSQAPKLLFHYYDKDFNNEADTPDNFQSRRPNTSFCFLDIRSPGLGDTAMYLCATSRGTDQNQPQHFGDGTRLSIL.

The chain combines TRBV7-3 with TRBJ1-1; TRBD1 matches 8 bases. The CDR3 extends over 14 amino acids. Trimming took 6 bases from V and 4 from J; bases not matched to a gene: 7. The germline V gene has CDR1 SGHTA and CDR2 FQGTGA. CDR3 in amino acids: CASSQGAPGTEAFF. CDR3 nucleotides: TGTGCCAGCAGTCAGGGGGCGCCCGGCACTGAAGCTTTCTTT.

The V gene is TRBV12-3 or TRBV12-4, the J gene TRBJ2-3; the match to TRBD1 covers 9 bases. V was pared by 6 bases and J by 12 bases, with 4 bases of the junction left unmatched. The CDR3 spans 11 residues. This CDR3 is CASRDRGPQYF. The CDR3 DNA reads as TGTGCCAGCAGGGACAGGGGTCCCCAGTATTTT.

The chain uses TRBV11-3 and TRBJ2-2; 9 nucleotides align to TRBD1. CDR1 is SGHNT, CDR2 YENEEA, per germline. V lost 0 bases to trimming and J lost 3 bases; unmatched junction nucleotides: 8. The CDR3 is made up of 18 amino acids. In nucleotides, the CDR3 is TGTGCCAGCAGCTTAGATCGACAGGGGGAAGTACACACCGGGGAGCTGTTTTTT. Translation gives CASSLDRQGEVHTGELFF.

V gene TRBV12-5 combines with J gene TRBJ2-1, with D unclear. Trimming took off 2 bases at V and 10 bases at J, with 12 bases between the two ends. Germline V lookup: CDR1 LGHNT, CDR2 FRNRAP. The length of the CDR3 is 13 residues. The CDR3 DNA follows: TGTGCTAGTGGTTTGAATATTGGACGGGAGCAGTTCTTC. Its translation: CASGLNIGREQFF.